The entry below gives a single T cell receptor (beta chain) sequence along with its context. This clonotype came up a few times. The antigen it binds to is not known. Base qualities are not provided; no much larger clone lies one nucleotide away. These data originate in a study of T-cell memory formation after mild COVID-19 (TCRdb year 2021). Looking at the study overall: TCR sequence clusters from the two donors were largely donor specific. Two young, previously healthy adult volunteers, one female and one male, were included in the cohort. Longitudinal TCRalpha and TCRbeta repertoire sequencing tracked T-cell clones expanding and contracting after mild COVID-19 in two donors. Broader findings and caveats from the paper: The second-wave clones that peaked on day 37 were not confirmed to be SARS-CoV-2 specific. From day 15 to 85, contracting clones showed balanced CD4/CD8 phenotypes, whereas a second wave of clones that expanded from day 15 to 37 leaned towards CD4+. Some responding clones were detected in pre-infection memory, suggesting pre-existing cross-reactive memory T cells joined the SARS-CoV-2 response. The study covered only a couple of mild cases, and larger cohorts including severe cases with pre-infection samples were considered necessary. Contracting CD4+ clones were found mainly in CM and EM memory subsets, while CD8+ clones were enriched in EMRA.

Ficoll-Paque density gradient centrifugation was the method used to isolate PBMCs. The sequencer listed for this sample is Illumina NovaSeq 6000. Using 5'RACE with constant-segment primers, TCRalpha and TCRbeta cDNA libraries were constructed, with sample barcodes and unique molecular identifiers added in the process. Trizol reagent was used to extract RNA from every sample. Library amplification was performed in two PCR steps, and a second sample barcode and Illumina TruSeq adapters were introduced in the second step. Libraries were sequenced on an Illumina NovaSeq with 2 x 150 bp paired-end reads. The source study handled its data this way. The reads were demultiplexed and collapsed into UMI-guided consensus sequences using migec v1.2.7. Using mixcr v2.1.11, the UMI consensuses were aligned to TRA and TRB V and J templates and assembled into clonotypes. Clonotypes were classified as expanded or contracted when called significant by both edgeR and NoisET, with noise models trained on biological replicates. edgeR calls used a false discovery rate-adjusted p below 0.01 and a log2 fold-change threshold of 1. PCA with hierarchical clustering of max-normalized trajectories of the 1000 most abundant clonotypes was used as exploratory dynamics analysis. Each responding clone was given a CD4 or CD8 phenotype based on the CD4+ and CD8+ repertoires, which had been sequenced separately. The public reads were reanalyzed by TCRdb: fastp trimming at Q25, MiXCR alignment, in-frame beta chains only. Rows are unified per CDR3 protein, each entry keeping the most common DNA and genes. TCRdb, not the original authors, processed these V and J calls. The sample table records about 180,000 distinct CDR3 sequences; 15% to 20% of these occur just once. Under 4.5% of the sample rests with the top ten.

Sequences were obtained from PBMCs or a T cell subset sorted from them (not recorded which). This TCR came from a man aged 18 to 35 who had mild COVID-19 (a few samples of this study predate the infection). The sample titles of this study are shuffled in the database, so cell type and time point are left out; the donor was told from shared clones.

The CDR3 is CASSLTDRTEAFF. The DNA sequence follows: TGTGCCAGCAGCTTAACGGATAGAACTGAAGCTTTCTTT. This receptor chain uses TRBV7-3 and TRBJ1-1; the D gene is unclear. Sequences SGHTA (CDR1) and FQGTGA (CDR2) are obtained from the germline V gene. V loses 0 bases of germline sequence and J loses 5 bases, and the interval between the two ends is 7 bases. Reading from cysteine to phenylalanine, the CDR3 counts 13 amino acids. The CDR3 DNA has 39 bases and is translated from base 1. The variable domain in full, with residues beyond the CDR3 obtained from the reference TRBV7-3 and TRBJ1-1 genes, is GAGVSQTPSNKVTEKGKYVELRCDPISGHTALYWYRQSLGQGPEFLIYFQGTGAADDSGLPNDRFFAVRPEGSVSTLKIQRTERGDSAVYLCASSLTDRTEAFFGQGTRLTVV.